The source of this T cell receptor (beta chain) is a study of patients and donors after allogeneic stem cell transplantation. TCRdb redid the calling of the RT-PCR reads with MiXCR, one entry per CDR3 protein. The sample has about 410,000 distinct CDR3 sequences, 15% to 20% seen once; the top ten hold less than 8%. V was pared by 3 bases and J by 4 bases, with 1 base of the junction left unmatched. CDR3 length: 14 amino acids. Germline V gene data show CDR1 as SEHNR and CDR2 as FQNEAQ (reference sequence). The specimen sequenced was blood, either unsorted or a sorted T cell fraction (not recorded which). The chain couples TRBV7-9 to TRBJ1-4; TRBD1 matches 8 bases. This TCR was sampled from a human donor who was either an allogeneic HSCT recipient or a stem cell or donor lymphocyte infusion donor (not recorded which). It is not recorded whose cells these are; they may come from a transplant donor. The CDR3 region is CASSFDRGNEKLFF. The CDR3, as DNA: TGTGCCAGCAGCTTTGACAGGGGTAATGAAAAACTGTTTTTT. The full variable domain, in which reference TRBV7-9 and TRBJ1-4 provide the parts outside the CDR3, is DTGVSQNPRHKITKRGQNVTFRCDPISEHNRLYWYRQTLGQGPEFLTYFQNEAQLEKSRLLSDRFSAERPKGSFSTLEIQRTEQGDSAMYLCASSFDRGNEKLFFGSGTQLSVL.